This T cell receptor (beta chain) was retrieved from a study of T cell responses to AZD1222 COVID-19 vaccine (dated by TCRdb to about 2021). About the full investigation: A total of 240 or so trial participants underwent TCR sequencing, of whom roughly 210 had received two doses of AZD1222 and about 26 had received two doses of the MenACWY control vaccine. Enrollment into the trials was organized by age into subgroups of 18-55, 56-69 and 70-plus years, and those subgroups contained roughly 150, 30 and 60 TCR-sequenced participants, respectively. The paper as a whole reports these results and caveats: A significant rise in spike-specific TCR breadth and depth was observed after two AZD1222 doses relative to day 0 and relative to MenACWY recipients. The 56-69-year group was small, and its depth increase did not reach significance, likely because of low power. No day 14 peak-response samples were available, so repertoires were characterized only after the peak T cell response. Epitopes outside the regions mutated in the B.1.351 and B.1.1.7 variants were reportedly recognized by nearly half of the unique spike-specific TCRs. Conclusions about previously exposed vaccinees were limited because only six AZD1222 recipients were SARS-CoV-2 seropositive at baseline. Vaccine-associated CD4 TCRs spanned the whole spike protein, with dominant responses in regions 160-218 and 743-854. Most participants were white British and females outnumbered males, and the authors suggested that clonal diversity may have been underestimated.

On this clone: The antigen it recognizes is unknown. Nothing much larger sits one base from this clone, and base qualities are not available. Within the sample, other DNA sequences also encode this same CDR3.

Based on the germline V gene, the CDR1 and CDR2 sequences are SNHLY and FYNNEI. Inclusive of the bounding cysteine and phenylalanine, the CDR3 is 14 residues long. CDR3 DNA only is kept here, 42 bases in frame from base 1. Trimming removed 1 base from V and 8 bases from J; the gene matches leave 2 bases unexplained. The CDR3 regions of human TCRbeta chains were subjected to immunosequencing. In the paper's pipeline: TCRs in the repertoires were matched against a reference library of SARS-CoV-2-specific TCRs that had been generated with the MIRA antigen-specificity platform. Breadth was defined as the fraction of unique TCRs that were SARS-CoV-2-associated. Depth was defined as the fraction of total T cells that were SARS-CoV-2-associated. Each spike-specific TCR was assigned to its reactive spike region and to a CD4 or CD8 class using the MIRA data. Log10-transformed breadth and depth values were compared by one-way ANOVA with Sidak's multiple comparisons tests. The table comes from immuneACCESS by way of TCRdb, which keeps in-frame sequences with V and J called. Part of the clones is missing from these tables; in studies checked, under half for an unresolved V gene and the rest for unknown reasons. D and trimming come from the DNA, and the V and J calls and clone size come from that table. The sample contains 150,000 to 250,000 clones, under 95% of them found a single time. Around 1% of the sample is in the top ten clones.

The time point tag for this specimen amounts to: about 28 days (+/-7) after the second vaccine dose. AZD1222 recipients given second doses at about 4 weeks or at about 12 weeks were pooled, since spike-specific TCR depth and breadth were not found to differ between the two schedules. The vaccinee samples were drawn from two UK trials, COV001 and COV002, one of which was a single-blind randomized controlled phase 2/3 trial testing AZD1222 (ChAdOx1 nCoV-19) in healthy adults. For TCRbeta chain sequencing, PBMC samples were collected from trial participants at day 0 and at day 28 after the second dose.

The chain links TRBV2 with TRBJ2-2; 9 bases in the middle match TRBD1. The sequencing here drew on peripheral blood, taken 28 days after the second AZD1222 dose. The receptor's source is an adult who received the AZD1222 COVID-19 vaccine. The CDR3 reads CASSEEQGAGELFF. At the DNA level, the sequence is TGTGCCAGCAGTGAAGAACAGGGGGCGGGGGAGCTGTTTTTT.